A selection of T cell receptor beta chains follows, all from one sample in a study of OX40 agonist ivuxolimab in advanced cancers. TCRdb keeps only in-frame clones here, not all; method: immunoSEQ multiplex PCR. This sample has about 80,000 clones, with over 90% found just once. The source material was CD4+ or CD8+ T cells sorted from blood, sampled in a trial of the OX40 agonist ivuxolimab. The receptors were gathered from an adult with an advanced solid tumor such as melanoma, head and neck, liver or kidney cancer. CDR3s include the opening cysteine and the closing phenylalanine or tryptophan. The order of the fields is clone size, J gene, V gene, D gene, CDR3 protein, CDR3 DNA. D genes are given only for firm matches. Some rows have no size entry. The others give once, few or many, or a class for an expanded clone.

once,TRBJ1-3,TRBV29-1,.,CSVEKMGNSGNTIYF,TGCAGCGTTGAAAAAATGGGTAACTCTGGAAACACCATATATTTT
.,TRBJ2-1,TRBV11-2,TRBD2,CASSYNVAGGPREQFF,TGTGCCAGCAGTTATAACGTAGCGGGAGGGCCGAGGGAGCAGTTCTTC
.,TRBJ2-4,TRBV7-8,.,CASSLGARVGIQYF,TGTGCCAGCAGCTTAGGGGCCAGGGTGGGCATTCAGTACTTC
.,TRBJ1-5,TRBV7-3,TRBD1,CASSYRGGQPQHF,TGTGCCAGCAGCTACAGGGGAGGACAGCCCCAGCATTTT
.,TRBJ1-2,TRBV6-5,.,CASSRAQGSYGYTF,TGTGCCAGCAGTCGCGCACAGGGTAGCTATGGCTACACCTTC
.,TRBJ2-3,TRBV13,.,CASSLGGVDTQYF,TGTGCCAGCAGCTTAGGCGGGGTAGATACGCAGTATTTT
once,TRBJ2-3,TRBV23-1,TRBD2,CASSQGPRPGGTQYF,TGCGCCAGCAGTCAGGGTCCCCGACCGGGAGGTACGCAGTATTTT
.,TRBJ2-1,TRBV5-1,.,CASSLRSVQSYNEQFF,TGCGCCAGCAGCTTGCGAAGCGTACAATCCTACAATGAGCAGTTCTTC
.,TRBJ2-5,TRBV7-2,.,CASSLAVGETQYF,TGTGCCAGCAGCTTAGCGGTCGGCGAGACCCAGTACTTC
once,TRBJ2-3,TRBV7-6,TRBD2,CASSPGLAGATDTQYF,TGTGCCAGCAGCCCTGGACTAGCGGGGGCCACAGATACGCAGTATTTT
.,TRBJ2-1,TRBV13,TRBD1,CASSRDRSPSKFF,TGTGCCAGCAGCCGGGACAGGAGCCCTTCTAAGTTCTTC
.,TRBJ2-7,TRBV19,TRBD2,CASSARLAGGTYEQYF,TGTGCCAGTAGTGCCCGACTAGCGGGAGGTACCTACGAGCAGTACTTC
.,TRBJ2-3,TRBV29-1,TRBD2,CSVVQRESTDTQYF,TGCAGCGTTGTTCAGCGGGAGAGCACAGATACGCAGTATTTT
.,TRBJ2-7,TRBV15,.,CATSIGQGLYEQYF,TGTGCCACCAGCATCGGTCAGGGGCTCTACGAGCAGTACTTC
.,TRBJ2-3,TRBV5-1,.,CASSLGRTDTQYF,TGCGCCAGCAGCTTGGGCAGAACAGATACGCAGTATTTT
few,TRBJ1-2,TRBV28,.,CASTPRFYGYTF,TGTGCCAGCACCCCGCGGTTCTATGGCTACACCTTC
.,TRBJ2-1,TRBV9,.,CASSVGGRGSYNEQFF,TGTGCCAGCAGCGTAGGTGGTAGGGGGAGTTACAATGAGCAGTTCTTC
.,TRBJ2-5,TRBV11-2,.,CASSLRTFDQETQYF,TGTGCCAGCAGCTTAAGGACTTTCGATCAAGAGACCCAGTACTTC
once,TRBJ2-7,TRBV5-6,.,CASSLLQGSAYEQYF,TGTGCCAGCAGCTTGCTCCAGGGAAGTGCCTACGAGCAGTACTTC
.,TRBJ2-2,TRBV9,TRBD1,CASSPGQGNTGELFF,TGTGCCAGCAGCCCAGGACAGGGGAACACCGGGGAGCTGTTTTTT
.,TRBJ2-7,TRBV7-9,.,CASSLGTGPSWRYEQYF,TGTGCCAGCAGCTTAGGTACAGGACCCAGTTGGAGGTACGAGCAGTACTTC
.,TRBJ1-6,TRBV27,TRBD1,CASCGGQPNSPLHF,TGTGCCAGCTGTGGGGGACAGCCTAATTCACCCCTCCACTTT
.,TRBJ2-1,TRBV5-6,TRBD2,CASSLGGSKSYNEQFF,TGTGCCAGCAGCTTGGGCGGGAGTAAGTCCTACAATGAGCAGTTCTTC
.,TRBJ2-5,TRBV18,.,CASSPLYRQGYKQETQYF,TGTGCCAGCTCACCACTCTACCGTCAGGGTTACAAACAAGAGACCCAGTACTTC
.,TRBJ1-2,TRBV5-1,.,CASSQGVGNANYGYTF,TGCGCCAGCAGCCAAGGGGTGGGGAATGCTAACTATGGCTACACCTTC